This is a list of T cell receptor beta chains from one sample in a study of T cells in localized non-small cell lung cancer. Sequencing used immunoSEQ multiplex PCR; TCRdb keeps in-frame clones, though not all of them. The sample includes around 69,000 clones, 90% seen only once; the top ten take under 2.5%. Sequenced material: peripheral blood, taken before any cancer treatment. Source of these receptors: a woman aged 35-75 years with stage I lung adenocarcinoma. The CDR3 runs from the conserved cysteine through the conserved F or W. The order of the fields is D gene, J gene, CDR3 length, clone size, V gene, CDR3 DNA, CDR3 protein. The D gene is left open where the match is weak. Clone size, where shown, is once, few, many, or a class for clones that have expanded.

d_gene: -; j_gene: TRBJ1-3; len: 12; abundance: -; v_gene: TRBV28; CDR3nt: TGTGCCAGCAGTATTTACGGAAACACCATATATTTT; CDR3aa: CASSIYGNTIYF
d_gene: -; j_gene: TRBJ1-2; len: 13; abundance: once; v_gene: TRBV28; CDR3nt: TGTGCCAGCAGCCCTCCGAGCGGGGTTGGCTACACCTTC; CDR3aa: CASSPPSGVGYTF
d_gene: -; j_gene: TRBJ1-5; len: 13; abundance: -; v_gene: TRBV6-5; CDR3nt: TGTGCCACTACTCCTCGCGAGGTTCAGCCCCAGCATTTT; CDR3aa: CATTPREVQPQHF
d_gene: TRBD2; j_gene: TRBJ2-7; len: 17; abundance: -; v_gene: TRBV2; CDR3nt: TGTGCCAGCAGGGGACTAGCGGGAGGGCCGGGATCCTACGAGCAGTACTTC; CDR3aa: CASRGLAGGPGSYEQYF
d_gene: -; j_gene: TRBJ1-6; len: 14; abundance: -; v_gene: TRBV25-1; CDR3nt: TGTGCCAGCAGCACAGGGAGCCACGATTCACCCCTCCACTTT; CDR3aa: CASSTGSHDSPLHF
d_gene: TRBD1; j_gene: TRBJ1-1; len: 17; abundance: -; v_gene: TRBV28; CDR3nt: TGTGCCAGCAGTTTAGTGGACAGGGGGGGGAGACGCACTGAAGCTTTCTTT; CDR3aa: CASSLVDRGGRRTEAFF
d_gene: -; j_gene: TRBJ1-3; len: 15; abundance: -; v_gene: TRBV9; CDR3nt: TGTGCCAGCAGCAGTAGTGGGGGCAATGGAAACACCATATATTTT; CDR3aa: CASSSSGGNGNTIYF
d_gene: -; j_gene: TRBJ1-1; len: 11; abundance: -; v_gene: TRBV30; CDR3nt: TGTGCCTGGAACGACGGGGCTGAAGCTTTCTTT; CDR3aa: CAWNDGAEAFF
d_gene: -; j_gene: TRBJ2-3; len: 14; abundance: -; v_gene: TRBV13; CDR3nt: TGTGCCAGCAGCTTAGAGAGAGGCACAGATACGCAGTATTTT; CDR3aa: CASSLERGTDTQYF
d_gene: -; j_gene: TRBJ1-6; len: 16; abundance: -; v_gene: TRBV2; CDR3nt: TGTGCCAGCAGTGTGTTGGTGGGTTCGTATAATTCACCCCTCCACTTT; CDR3aa: CASSVLVGSYNSPLHF
d_gene: TRBD1; j_gene: TRBJ1-2; len: 15; abundance: once; v_gene: TRBV6-5; CDR3nt: TGTGCCAGCAGTTACGGGGCAGGGGGCGCCTATGGCTACACCTTC; CDR3aa: CASSYGAGGAYGYTF
d_gene: -; j_gene: TRBJ2-7; len: 15; abundance: -; v_gene: TRBV10-3; CDR3nt: TGTGCCATCAGTGAGGGGTCACTAAGCTCCTACGAGCAGTACTTC; CDR3aa: CAISEGSLSSYEQYF
d_gene: -; j_gene: TRBJ2-1; len: 15; abundance: -; v_gene: TRBV6-6; CDR3nt: TGTGCCAGCAGTTCGGGGACGAGCTCCTACAATGAGCAGTTCTTC; CDR3aa: CASSSGTSSYNEQFF
d_gene: -; j_gene: TRBJ2-6; len: 15; abundance: -; v_gene: TRBV7-3; CDR3nt: TGTGCCAGCAGCCTGGTGGGGTCTGGGGCCAACGTCCTGACTTTC; CDR3aa: CASSLVGSGANVLTF
d_gene: TRBD2; j_gene: TRBJ2-7; len: 16; abundance: -; v_gene: TRBV28; CDR3nt: TGTGCCAGCAGTTCGGGACTAGCGGGACTAGCCTACGAGCAGTACTTC; CDR3aa: CASSSGLAGLAYEQYF
d_gene: -; j_gene: TRBJ2-7; len: 16; abundance: -; v_gene: TRBV28; CDR3nt: TGTGCCAGCAGTTTATTGGGGGCAGGGGAATCCTACGAGCAGTACTTC; CDR3aa: CASSLLGAGESYEQYF
d_gene: -; j_gene: TRBJ1-5; len: 16; abundance: once; v_gene: TRBV19; CDR3nt: TGTGCCAGTACTACTCGGGGGCAGGGAAGGAGTCAGCCCCAGCATTTT; CDR3aa: CASTTRGQGRSQPQHF
d_gene: -; j_gene: TRBJ1-1; len: 13; abundance: -; v_gene: TRBV5-1; CDR3nt: TGCGCCAGCAGCCAACAAGTGAACACTGAAGCTTTCTTT; CDR3aa: CASSQQVNTEAFF
d_gene: -; j_gene: TRBJ1-2; len: 14; abundance: -; v_gene: TRBV10-3; CDR3nt: TGTGCCATCAGTGATAGAGGACCTAACTATGGCTACACCTTC; CDR3aa: CAISDRGPNYGYTF
d_gene: TRBD1; j_gene: TRBJ1-2; len: 14; abundance: -; v_gene: TRBV6-5; CDR3nt: TGTGCCAGCAGTCCCACAGGGGGCGACTATGGCTACACCTTC; CDR3aa: CASSPTGGDYGYTF
d_gene: TRBD2; j_gene: TRBJ2-1; len: 16; abundance: -; v_gene: TRBV18; CDR3nt: TGTGCCAGCTCACCAAGGGCTAGCGGGGGTTACAATGAGCAGTTCTTC; CDR3aa: CASSPRASGGYNEQFF
d_gene: -; j_gene: TRBJ1-5; len: 13; abundance: once; v_gene: TRBV27; CDR3nt: TGTGCCAGCAGTTTATCAAGGAATCAGCCCCAGCATTTT; CDR3aa: CASSLSRNQPQHF
d_gene: -; j_gene: TRBJ2-1; len: 13; abundance: -; v_gene: TRBV2; CDR3nt: TGTGCCAGCAGGGGGCCCTACCGGAATGAGCAGTTCTTC; CDR3aa: CASRGPYRNEQFF
d_gene: -; j_gene: TRBJ1-6; len: 12; abundance: -; v_gene: TRBV7-2; CDR3nt: TGTGCCAGCAGCTTAACAAATTCACCCCTCCACTTT; CDR3aa: CASSLTNSPLHF
d_gene: TRBD1; j_gene: TRBJ2-1; len: 17; abundance: -; v_gene: TRBV5-1; CDR3nt: TGCGCCAGCAGCTTGAGGGCCGGGACAGGGAATCACAATGAGCAGTTCTTC; CDR3aa: CASSLRAGTGNHNEQFF
d_gene: -; j_gene: TRBJ1-2; len: 16; abundance: -; v_gene: TRBV18; CDR3nt: TGTGCCAGCTCACCATCTTCCCCTACAGGGAACTATGGCTACACCTTC; CDR3aa: CASSPSSPTGNYGYTF
d_gene: -; j_gene: TRBJ2-1; len: 13; abundance: -; v_gene: TRBV11-3; CDR3nt: TGTGCCAGCAGCTTAGATCTGGAGGCTGAGCAGTTCTTC; CDR3aa: CASSLDLEAEQFF
d_gene: TRBD1; j_gene: TRBJ2-7; len: 13; abundance: -; v_gene: TRBV2; CDR3nt: TGTGCCAGCAGTGCAGGACAGGTCTACGAGCAGTACTTC; CDR3aa: CASSAGQVYEQYF
d_gene: TRBD2; j_gene: TRBJ2-6; len: 18; abundance: -; v_gene: TRBV7-8; CDR3nt: TGTGCCAGCAGCCCACGGACTAGCGCCCTTTCTGGGGCCAACGTCCTGACTTTC; CDR3aa: CASSPRTSALSGANVLTF
d_gene: -; j_gene: TRBJ2-2; len: 14; abundance: -; v_gene: TRBV18; CDR3nt: TGTGCCAGCTCACCCGCCCTGAACACCGGGGAGCTGTTTTTT; CDR3aa: CASSPALNTGELFF
d_gene: -; j_gene: TRBJ1-1; len: 11; abundance: -; v_gene: TRBV6-5; CDR3nt: TGTGCCAGCAGTTACGGACAGGAAGCTTTCTTT; CDR3aa: CASSYGQEAFF
d_gene: TRBD1; j_gene: TRBJ2-5; len: 19; abundance: -; v_gene: TRBV4-2; CDR3nt: TGTGCCAGCAGCCAAGATGCCGGGTATGGTACAGGGGGACGGGAGACCCAGTACTTC; CDR3aa: CASSQDAGYGTGGRETQYF
d_gene: -; j_gene: TRBJ2-1; len: 17; abundance: -; v_gene: TRBV7-2; CDR3nt: TGTGCCAGCAGCTTAGCTCCCCCCGGAAACTTCTACAATGAGCAGTTCTTC; CDR3aa: CASSLAPPGNFYNEQFF
d_gene: TRBD2; j_gene: TRBJ2-2; len: 15; abundance: once; v_gene: TRBV9; CDR3nt: TGTGCCAGCAGCCCCGGGACTACCACCACCGGGGAGCTGTTTTTT; CDR3aa: CASSPGTTTTGELFF
d_gene: -; j_gene: TRBJ2-1; len: 14; abundance: -; v_gene: TRBV7-2; CDR3nt: TGTGCCAGCAGCTTTCAGGGGGGAGACAATGAGCAGTTCTTC; CDR3aa: CASSFQGGDNEQFF
d_gene: TRBD2; j_gene: TRBJ2-1; len: 17; abundance: once; v_gene: TRBV13; CDR3nt: TGTGCCAGCAGCTTAGGCCGGGCGGGGGGTCGTTACAATGAGCAGTTCTTC; CDR3aa: CASSLGRAGGRYNEQFF
d_gene: -; j_gene: TRBJ1-3; len: 15; abundance: -; v_gene: TRBV19; CDR3nt: TGTGCCAGTAGGGACTTAGGATCCTCTGGAAACACCATATATTTT; CDR3aa: CASRDLGSSGNTIYF
d_gene: TRBD2; j_gene: TRBJ2-1; len: 15; abundance: -; v_gene: TRBV7-9; CDR3nt: TGTGCCAGCAGCCCGGGACTAGCGCGGCTCAATGAGCAGTTCTTC; CDR3aa: CASSPGLARLNEQFF
d_gene: TRBD1; j_gene: TRBJ2-7; len: 14; abundance: -; v_gene: TRBV7-3; CDR3nt: TGTGCCAGCAGCCCCGGGACAGGAACCTACGAGCAGTACTTC; CDR3aa: CASSPGTGTYEQYF
d_gene: -; j_gene: TRBJ2-1; len: 15; abundance: once; v_gene: TRBV7-2; CDR3nt: TGTGCCAGCAGCTTATTTAGCAGGGGCTACAATGAGCAGTTCTTC; CDR3aa: CASSLFSRGYNEQFF
d_gene: -; j_gene: TRBJ2-2; len: 14; abundance: -; v_gene: TRBV11-2; CDR3nt: TGTGCCAGCAGCTTAGAGTGGGACACCGGGGAGCTGTTTTTT; CDR3aa: CASSLEWDTGELFF
d_gene: -; j_gene: TRBJ2-3; len: 16; abundance: -; v_gene: TRBV15; CDR3nt: TGTGCCACCAGCAAGGGTGTAAGGAATTCGGCAGATACGCAGTATTTT; CDR3aa: CATSKGVRNSADTQYF
d_gene: -; j_gene: TRBJ1-6; len: 16; abundance: -; v_gene: TRBV27; CDR3nt: TGTGCCAGCAGTTTAATTAACATACAGTCGGGTTCACCCCTCCACTTT; CDR3aa: CASSLINIQSGSPLHF
d_gene: -; j_gene: TRBJ2-7; len: 15; abundance: -; v_gene: TRBV10-2; CDR3nt: TGCGCCAGCAGTGAGTCTGCAGGACTGTCCTACGAGCAGTACTTC; CDR3aa: CASSESAGLSYEQYF
d_gene: -; j_gene: TRBJ1-1; len: 13; abundance: -; v_gene: TRBV6-5; CDR3nt: TGTGCCAGCAGTTATAACTTTCGGGCGCCAGCTTTCTTT; CDR3aa: CASSYNFRAPAFF
d_gene: -; j_gene: TRBJ2-7; len: 13; abundance: -; v_gene: TRBV25-1; CDR3nt: TGTGCCAGCAGTGACTCCGGCGCGTACGAGCAGTACTTC; CDR3aa: CASSDSGAYEQYF
d_gene: TRBD1; j_gene: TRBJ1-4; len: 14; abundance: -; v_gene: TRBV7-6; CDR3nt: TGTGCCAGCAGGGCGGGGACAGGGGAGGAAAAACTGTTTTTT; CDR3aa: CASRAGTGEEKLFF
d_gene: -; j_gene: TRBJ2-7; len: 14; abundance: -; v_gene: TRBV5-4; CDR3nt: TGTGCCAGCAGTGTTGCGGGGACCCCAAACGAGCAGTACTTC; CDR3aa: CASSVAGTPNEQYF
d_gene: TRBD1; j_gene: TRBJ2-2; len: 16; abundance: -; v_gene: TRBV5-4; CDR3nt: TGTGCCAGCAGCTTGGGGGGGACAGGTCACACCGGGGAGCTGTTTTTT; CDR3aa: CASSLGGTGHTGELFF
d_gene: -; j_gene: TRBJ2-7; len: 13; abundance: -; v_gene: TRBV13; CDR3nt: TGTGCCAGCAGCTTTAAGGGCACCTACGAGCAGTACTTC; CDR3aa: CASSFKGTYEQYF
d_gene: TRBD1; j_gene: TRBJ1-6; len: 15; abundance: -; v_gene: TRBV19; CDR3nt: TGTGCCAGTAGAAGGACAGGGTTCGATGACTCACCCCTCCACTTT; CDR3aa: CASRRTGFDDSPLHF
d_gene: -; j_gene: TRBJ2-2; len: 15; abundance: -; v_gene: TRBV5-1; CDR3nt: TGCGCCAGCAGCTTGAGACAAATAGATGGTGGGGAGCTGTTTTTT; CDR3aa: CASSLRQIDGGELFF
d_gene: -; j_gene: TRBJ2-6; len: 16; abundance: once; v_gene: TRBV28; CDR3nt: TGTGCCAGCAGTTTACCCAGGTTCCCTGGGGCCAACGTCCTGACTTTC; CDR3aa: CASSLPRFPGANVLTF
d_gene: -; j_gene: TRBJ1-5; len: 15; abundance: -; v_gene: TRBV7-9; CDR3nt: TGTGCCAGCAGCTTAGGAGACTATAGCAATCAGCCCCAGCATTTT; CDR3aa: CASSLGDYSNQPQHF
d_gene: -; j_gene: TRBJ1-1; len: 14; abundance: -; v_gene: TRBV5-1; CDR3nt: TGCGCCAGCAGCTTGGCCCAAGGACAGAGCGAAGCTTTCTTT; CDR3aa: CASSLAQGQSEAFF
d_gene: -; j_gene: TRBJ1-1; len: 12; abundance: -; v_gene: TRBV5-5; CDR3nt: TGTGCCAGCAGCTTGTTAGATATTGAAGCTTTCTTT; CDR3aa: CASSLLDIEAFF
d_gene: -; j_gene: TRBJ2-7; len: 16; abundance: -; v_gene: TRBV7-9; CDR3nt: TGTGCCAGCAGCTTCCAAGGGGACGAGAGATTCTACGAGCAGTACTTC; CDR3aa: CASSFQGDERFYEQYF
d_gene: -; j_gene: TRBJ2-5; len: 14; abundance: -; v_gene: TRBV29-1; CDR3nt: TGCAGCGTCCAGGGGGGGGGCTTCCAAGAGACCCAGTACTTC; CDR3aa: CSVQGGGFQETQYF